The 32 T cell receptor beta chains presented below share a single source sample, sequenced in a study of T-cell memory formation after mild COVID-19. TCRdb redid the calling of the 5' RACE reads with MiXCR, one entry per CDR3 protein. The profile shows around 450,000 distinct CDR3 sequences, 20% of them singletons. Sequenced material: PBMCs or a T cell subset sorted from them (not recorded which). Source of these receptors: an adult woman who had mild COVID-19 (a few samples of this study predate the infection). Cell type and time point are not known.

This clonotype was seen only a few times. The CDR3 region is CASSQDRTAVYGYTF. CDR3 in DNA: TGTGCCAGCAGCCAAGATCGGACTGCGGTCTATGGCTACACCTTC. The J gene is TRBJ1-2, the V gene TRBV3-1; no firm D call. V was trimmed by 0 bases and J by 4 bases, leaving 12 bases between them. Per germline, CDR1 LGHDT and CDR2 YNNKEL (reference sequence). The CDR3 spans 15 residues. Using reference TRBV3-1 and TRBJ1-2 for the parts outside the CDR3, the full variable domain is DTAVSQTPKYLVTQMGNDKSIKCEQNLGHDTMYWYKQDSKKFLKIMFSYNNKELIINETVPNRFSPKSPDKAHLNLHINSLELGDSAVYFCASSQDRTAVYGYTFGSGTRLTVV.

This clonotype was observed a handful of times. The chain combines TRBV7-6 with TRBJ2-5, with 11 bases lining up with TRBD2. The germline gives CDR1 SGHVS, CDR2 FNYEAQ. The CDR3 extends over 16 amino acids. V dropped 5 bases and J dropped 5; count of bases not matched to a gene: 10. The CDR3 sequence is CASSLRLAGLGETQYF. The CDR3, as DNA: TGTGCCAGCAGCCTCAGACTAGCGGGGCTCGGGGAGACCCAGTACTTC. Together with reference TRBV7-6 and TRBJ2-5, the CDR3 gives the full variable domain: GAGVSQSPRYKVTKRGQDVALRCDPISGHVSLYWYRQALGQGPEFLTYFNYEAQQDKSGLPNDRFSAERPEGSISTLTIQRTEQRDSAMYRCASSLRLAGLGETQYFGPGTRLLVL.

The genes are TRBV24-1 and TRBJ2-5; D is uncertain. Germline CDR1 KGHDR, CDR2 SFDVKD. The CDR3 is 14 residues long. Trimming cost V 4 bases and J 2 bases, with 10 bases left between them. CDR3 DNA: TGTGCCACCAGTGACAGAGTATTTCAAGAGACCCAGTACTTC. Translated, it gives CATSDRVFQETQYF.

The chain employs TRBV19 and TRBJ2-7; 12 nucleotides agree with TRBD1. This CDR3 region has 15 residues. V trimming: 5 bases; J trimming: 6 bases; junction bases outside the gene matches: 8. Germline V gives CDR1 LNHDA, CDR2 SQIVND (reference sequence). This CDR3 is CASSPGTGGFSEQYF. In DNA form, the CDR3 reads TGTGCCAGTAGTCCAGGGACAGGGGGCTTTTCCGAGCAGTACTTC.

About this clonotype itself: At one end the junction does not follow the germline gene, possibly because of a read error. This chain uses TRBV7-7 with TRBJ2-3; D remains ambiguous. The CDR3 is 15 residues long. The V gene's germline CDR1 is SSHAT and CDR2 FNYEAQ (reference sequence). The CDR3 DNA reads as TGTGCTAGCAGCTTAGGGCAGGCCTTCACAGATACGCAGTATTTT. It translates to CASSLGQAFTDTQYF.

This clonotype was seen a few times. This rearrangement joins TRBV5-8 to TRBJ2-3, with D possibly being TRBD1 or TRBD2 (6 bases each). The germline CDR1 and CDR2 sequences are SGHTS and YDEGEE. The CDR3 runs 13 residues. V gave up 4 bases and J gave up 6 bases, with 12 bases separating them. The CDR3 bases are TGTGCCAGCAGCCGGAGGGGGGTTGATACGCAGTATTTT. Protein sequence: CASSRRGVDTQYF.

V is TRBV6-5 and J is TRBJ2-1; TRBD1 matches at 10 bases. Germline V gene data show CDR1 as MNHEY and CDR2 as SVGAGI. The CDR3 spans 15 residues. V gave up 0 bases and J gave up 8 bases; unmatched junction bases: 4. CDR3 amino acids: CASSYSRQGADEQFF. DNA for the CDR3: TGTGCCAGCAGTTACTCGAGACAGGGGGCGGATGAGCAGTTCTTC.

V and J are TRBV20-1 and TRBJ2-7; D may match TRBD1 or TRBD2 (6 bases each). This CDR3 is 15 amino acids long. V shed 5 bases and J shed 6 bases, with 23 bases lying between them. Looked up from germline, CDR1 is DFQATT and CDR2 is SNEGSKA (reference sequence). CDR3 nucleotides: TGCAGTGCTGGTTACGGGGGCGCAACGGCTTTCGAGCAGTACTTC. Translating gives CSAGYGGATAFEQYF.

The V gene is TRBV5-4, the J gene TRBJ2-3; D gene ambiguous. This CDR3 comprises 16 residues. Germline CDR1 SGHNT, CDR2 YYREEE (reference sequence). Trimming stripped 0 bases from V and 0 bases from J, with 11 bases between. CDR3: CASSLGRGSSTDTQYF. Written as DNA, the CDR3 is TGTGCCAGCAGCTTGGGTCGCGGTTCTAGCACAGATACGCAGTATTTT.

This clonotype was counted a few times. This chain uses TRBV12-3 or TRBV12-4 with TRBJ1-3; a weak D match, TRBD1 (5 bases). CDR3 size: 15 residues. V was clipped by 6 bases and J by 3 bases, with 15 bases between them. The DNA of the CDR3 is TGTGCCAGCAGGACCGCGGGGACGGGTGGAAACACCATATATTTT. It yields the protein CASRTAGTGGNTIYF.

In its sample, this clonotype was seen a few times. The chain is built from TRBV3-1 and TRBJ2-1, with D possibly being TRBD2 (5 bases). Germline V gene data show CDR1 as LGHDT and CDR2 as YNNKEL (reference sequence). This CDR3 is 14 amino acids long. The ends were cut back, 4 bases at V and 10 bases at J, with 17 bases in the middle. The CDR3 DNA is TGTGCCAGCAGCCGTTCCGGCGGGTCTTCCGAGCAGTTCTTC. Translating gives CASSRSGGSSEQFF.

The chain is built from TRBV4-1 and TRBJ2-5; D gene uncertain. The CDR3 length is 14 residues. The germline CDR1 and CDR2 sequences are MGHRA and YSYEKL. V was shortened by 5 bases and J by 2 bases, with 12 bases between the two germline ends. The CDR3 bases are TGCGCCAGCAGCTACAGTCGACTTCAAGAGACCCAGTACTTC. It codes for CASSYSRLQETQYF.

This clonotype came up a few times. V usage is TRBV9 and J usage is TRBJ2-7; possible D gene TRBD2, 5 bases. Deletions cut 0 bases from V and 5 bases from J, with 15 bases between. The CDR3 length is 15 residues. CDR1 is SGDLS, CDR2 YYNGEE, per germline. This CDR3 is CASSVDWVAGDEQYF. DNA of the CDR3: TGTGCCAGCAGCGTAGACTGGGTGGCCGGGGACGAGCAGTACTTC. Full variable domain (rest looked up from reference TRBV9 and TRBJ2-7): DSGVTQTPKHLITATGQRVTLRCSPRSGDLSVYWYQQSLDQGLQFLIQYYNGEERAKGNILERFSAQQFPDLHSELNLSSLELGDSALYFCASSVDWVAGDEQYFGPGTRLTVT.

The chain employs TRBV15 and TRBJ2-1; no firm D call. Trimming cost V 0 bases and J 8 bases, with 11 bases left between them. CDR3 length equals 14 residues. Germline V gene lookup returns CDR1 LNHNV and CDR2 YYDKDF (reference sequence). The CDR3 region is CATSRENLDHEQFF. The DNA of the CDR3 is TGTGCCACCAGCAGAGAAAATCTAGACCATGAGCAGTTCTTC.

This clonotype came up a few times. The J gene is TRBJ2-7, the V gene TRBV7-9; the match to TRBD1 covers 10 bases. This CDR3 region has 15 residues. The trim removed 5 bases at V and 6 bases at J, leaving 10 bases unmatched. Germline CDR1 is SEHNR and CDR2 is FQNEAQ (reference sequence). This chain's CDR3 is CASSETGTGVFEQYF. The CDR3 DNA is TGTGCCAGCAGCGAAACCGGGACAGGGGTTTTCGAGCAGTACTTC.

The rearrangement uses TRBV5-5 and TRBJ1-2; D is uncertain. The CDR3 consists of 14 residues. Germline-derived CDR1 and CDR2 are SGHKS and YYEKEE (reference sequence). V was pared by 0 bases and J by 8 bases, with 14 bases between. In DNA form, the CDR3 reads TGTGCCAGCAGCTTGGCGCCCTCCTTGGAGGGCTACACCTTC. Amino acids: CASSLAPSLEGYTF.

CDR3 DNA sequence: TGTGCCAGCTCGGGACTAGCGGGATCATGGGAGCAGTTCTTC. It is translated as CASSGLAGSWEQFF. The genes are TRBV6-4 and TRBJ2-1, with 13 bases aligning to TRBD2. Germline V lookup: CDR1 MRHNA, CDR2 SNTAGT. CDR3 length: 14 amino acids. Germline trimming cut 8 bases from V and 10 bases from J; bases unmatched to any gene: 8.

There are a few counts of this clonotype. The rearrangement uses TRBV4-2 and TRBJ2-5, with TRBD2 matching over 8 bases. Germline values: CDR1 LGHNA, CDR2 YNFKEQ. The trim removed 1 base at V and 5 bases at J, leaving 9 bases unmatched. The CDR3 sequence is 16 residues long. CDR3 in DNA: TGTGCCAGCAGCCAAGGATCCAGCGGGGGCAGTGAGACCCAGTACTTC. Translation gives CASSQGSSGGSETQYF.

This clonotype was picked up many times. The chain couples TRBV6-4 to TRBJ1-2; unclear D gene. The CDR3 contains 16 residues. The germline gives CDR1 MRHNA, CDR2 SNTAGT. The ends were cut back, 0 bases at V and 5 bases at J, with 16 bases in the middle. Written as DNA, the CDR3 is TGTGCCAGCAGTGACTCGGCGGGGAAAGGAGGGTATGGCTACACCTTC. It codes for CASSDSAGKGGYGYTF.

In this sample, this clonotype turned up a few times. The chain carries TRBV5-1 and TRBJ2-2, with 13 bases lining up with TRBD2. Germline lookup yields CDR1 SGHRS and CDR2 YFSETQ. After removal of 4 bases from V and 7 bases from J, the junction contained 13 bases not matched to a gene. The CDR3 runs to 18 residues. CDR3 amino acids: CASSPGTSGTHNVGELFF. CDR3 coding DNA: TGCGCCAGCAGCCCGGGGACTAGCGGGACCCACAATGTCGGGGAGCTGTTTTTT.

This clonotype was detected a few times. This chain links TRBV7-9 with TRBJ2-1; no definite D call. The V gene's germline CDR1 is SEHNR and CDR2 FQNEAQ (reference sequence). V was pared by 5 bases and J by 8 bases, with 10 bases between. The CDR3 covers 12 residues. Here the CDR3 DNA reads TGTGCCAGCAGCCCATCGGTGGATGAGCAGTTCTTC. This gives the protein CASSPSVDEQFF.

This sequence joins TRBV20-1 and TRBJ2-1, with D unclear. The CDR3 contains 11 residues. The germline CDR1 and CDR2 sequences are DFQATT and SNEGSKA (reference sequence). Trimming pared 5 bases from V and 4 bases from J, leaving 6 bases between. Here the CDR3 reads CSAHWYNEQFF. For the CDR3, the DNA is TGCAGTGCTCACTGGTACAATGAGCAGTTCTTC.

The table lists this clonotype with a few counts. The rearrangement joins TRBV20-1 to TRBJ2-7; TRBD1 might be the D (6 bases). Per the germline V gene, CDR1 is DFQATT and CDR2 is SNEGSKA (reference sequence). V was shortened by 3 bases and J by 7 bases, with 25 bases between the two germline ends. The CDR3 is 16 residues long. CDR3 nucleotide sequence: TGCAGTGCTAGCGATGCCAATCAGGGGTATGCTTGGGAGCAGTACTTC. Translation gives CSASDANQGYAWEQYF.

This rearrangement joins TRBV20-1 to TRBJ2-7; TRBD2 aligns across 7 bases. The CDR3 consists of 15 residues. V trimming: 5 bases; J trimming: 0 bases; junction bases outside the gene matches: 10. CDR1 DFQATT and CDR2 SNEGSKA come from the germline V gene (reference sequence). CDR3 in amino acids: CSAPDLAASSYEQYF. The DNA of the CDR3 is TGCAGTGCTCCAGATCTAGCGGCGAGCTCCTACGAGCAGTACTTC.

This chain uses TRBV2 with TRBJ2-1; TRBD1 might be the D (6 bases). Per germline, CDR1 SNHLY and CDR2 FYNNEI. The CDR3 totals 15 residues. The V and J ends lost 3 bases and 4 bases respectively, with 13 bases between them. In nucleotides, the CDR3 is TGTGCCAGCAGTGACATCAGGACAGCATACAATGAGCAGTTCTTC. It specifies CASSDIRTAYNEQFF.

V is TRBV6-2 or TRBV6-3 and J is TRBJ2-7; 16 bases line up with TRBD2. CDR3 length equals 18 residues. The ends lost 5 bases at V and 6 bases at J; junction bases unmatched: 13. Germline CDR1 MNHEY, CDR2 SVGEGT. The CDR3 region has the DNA TGTGCCAGCAGTCCAGCCGCCGGGACTAGCGGGAGGGTGAGCGAGCAGTACTTC. Translated, it gives CASSPAAGTSGRVSEQYF.

A few counts support this clonotype. The CDR3 sequence is CATSDLNPLILAGSSVVEETQYF. CDR3 coding DNA: TGTGCCACCAGTGATCTTAACCCCCTCATCCTAGCGGGATCTTCCGTGGTCGAGGAGACCCAGTACTTC. The rearrangement uses TRBV24-1 and TRBJ2-5; TRBD2 agrees at 9 bases. Germline V CDR1 and CDR2: KGHDR, SFDVKD. This CDR3 is built from 23 residues. Unmatched junction bases numbered 30, after V lost 3 bases and J lost 5 bases.

This clonotype was picked up a small number of times. V usage is TRBV3-1 and J usage is TRBJ1-1; D is perhaps TRBD1 (6 bases). CDR3 length: 17 amino acids. Trimming left V 4 bases short and J 3 bases short, with 21 bases between. The germline V gene encodes CDR1 LGHDT and CDR2 YNNKEL (reference sequence). CDR3 nucleotides: TGTGCCAGCAGCCCCCTGAGCCAGACGGGACACTACACTGAAGCTTTCTTT. This gives the protein CASSPLSQTGHYTEAFF. The full variable domain, its missing parts supplied by reference TRBV3-1 and TRBJ1-1, is DTAVSQTPKYLVTQMGNDKSIKCEQNLGHDTMYWYKQDSKKFLKIMFSYNNKELIINETVPNRFSPKSPDKAHLNLHINSLELGDSAVYFCASSPLSQTGHYTEAFFGQGTRLTVV.

The chain joins TRBV24-1 to TRBJ2-2; no clear D gene. Germline lookup yields CDR1 KGHDR and CDR2 SFDVKD. The CDR3 contains 15 residues. Deletions cut 3 bases from V and 6 bases from J, with 13 bases between. CDR3 nucleotide sequence: TGTGCCACCAGTGATGAGAGTAGGACCTCCGGGGAGCTGTTTTTT. This encodes CATSDESRTSGELFF.

V is TRBV11-1 and J is TRBJ1-5; D is uncertain. Germline V gene data show CDR1 as SGHAT and CDR2 as FQDESV (reference sequence). V was pared by 8 bases and J by 0 bases, with 11 bases between. This CDR3 contains 14 residues. The CDR3 DNA reads TGTGCCAGCGTCAGGACGGATAGCAATCAGCCCCAGCATTTT. Translating gives CASVRTDSNQPQHF. The whole variable domain, filled in from reference TRBV11-1 and TRBJ1-5, reads EAEVAQSPRYKITEKSQAVAFWCDPISGHATLYWYRQILGQGPELLVQFQDESVVDDSQLPKDRFSAERLKGVDSTLKIQPAELGDSAMYLCASVRTDSNQPQHFGDGTRLSIL.

This clonotype has more than one count but fewer than ten. The gene calls are TRBV7-8 and TRBJ2-3, with 9 bases matching TRBD2. Looked up from germline, CDR1 is SGHVS and CDR2 is FQNEAQ. This CDR3 comprises 17 residues. Unmatched junction bases numbered 5, after V lost 0 bases and J lost 1 base. The CDR3 DNA is TGTGCCAGCAGCTTAGCGAGGACTAGCGCGGGCACAGATACGCAGTATTTT. Translating it yields CASSLARTSAGTDTQYF. The whole variable domain, filled in from reference TRBV7-8 and TRBJ2-3, reads GAGVSQSPRYKVAKRGQDVALRCDPISGHVSLFWYQQALGQGPEFLTYFQNEAQLDKSGLPSDRFFAERPEGSVSTLKIQRTQQEDSAVYLCASSLARTSAGTDTQYFGPGTRLTVL.

This chain uses TRBV7-9 with TRBJ1-2; TRBD1 aligns across 9 bases. V shed 5 bases, J shed 3 bases, and the junction held 4 bases outside the gene matches. The CDR3 has 14 amino acids. Germline lookup yields CDR1 SEHNR and CDR2 FQNEAQ (reference sequence). The CDR3 DNA sequence: TGTGCCAGCAGCGGTTGGACAGGGGACTATGGCTACACCTTC. Its translation is CASSGWTGDYGYTF.